The 7 T cell receptor beta chains below were found in one sample sequenced in a study of beta chain features in type 1 diabetes. General study findings and limits: Among all four CD4+ subsets, Type 1 diabetes patients had TCRB CDR3s that were moderately but significantly shorter.

These receptors are not linked to any known antigen. The entirety of the isolated RNA underwent reverse transcription, so expressed TCRB transcripts were sequenced. Assay: immunoSEQ multiplex PCR; the TCRdb copy retains only in-frame clones and omits some. The table lists some 350,000 clones, around 9.6% of them singletons. Input material: central memory CD4+ T cells from blood. The source is a man younger than 40 with type 1 diabetes.

This clone showed up just a few times. The V gene is TRBV19, the J gene TRBJ2-7; 11 positions agree with TRBD2. V lost 9 bases, J lost 6 bases, and 4 bases stayed unmatched. Per the germline V gene, CDR1 is LNHDA and CDR2 is SQIVND (reference sequence). CDR3 length equals 12 residues. For the CDR3, the DNA is TGTGCCAGCGGGACTAGCGGAGGCGAGCAGTACTTC. It is translated as CASGTSGGEQYF. Variable domain in full (rest from reference TRBV19 and TRBJ2-7): DGGITQSPKYLFRKEGQNVTLSCEQNLNHDAMYWYRQDPGQGLRLIYYSQIVNDFQKGDIAEGYSVSREKKESFPLTVTSAQKNPTAFYLCASGTSGGEQYFGPGTRLTVT.

This clone appeared a few times. This chain joins TRBV6-1 and TRBJ2-5; a possible D gene is TRBD2 (5 bases). Trimming removed 5 bases at V and 5 bases at J, with 15 bases between. This CDR3 is built from 14 residues. Germline CDR1 is MNHNS and CDR2 is SASEGT. CDR3 region: CASSRQEGKETQYF. Written as DNA, the CDR3 is TGTGCCAGCAGTCGTCAAGAGGGAAAGGAGACCCAGTACTTC.

This clone was counted ten times or more. The chain links TRBV28 to TRBJ2-7; TRBD1 aligns across 8 bases. CDR1 and CDR2 from the germline V gene are MDHEN and SYDVKM. There are 13 residues in the CDR3. V lost 5 bases and J lost 9; bases outside the gene matches: 9. CDR3 bases: TGTGCCAGCAGTCCGGACAGGGCGAGGTTGCAGTACTTC. Encoded protein: CASSPDRARLQYF.

This clone was detected ten times or more. The chain is built from TRBV14 and TRBJ2-7, with D unclear. V gave up 0 bases and J gave up 0 bases, with 12 bases separating them. The CDR3 totals 16 residues. Germline V lookup: CDR1 SGHDN, CDR2 FVKESK. DNA for the CDR3: TGTGCCAGCAGCCAAGACGCGGCCGGATTCTCCTACGAGCAGTACTTC. As protein: CASSQDAAGFSYEQYF. The whole variable domain, filled in from reference TRBV14 and TRBJ2-7, reads EAGVTQFPSHSVIEKGQTVTLRCDPISGHDNLYWYRRVMGKEIKFLLHFVKESKQDESGMPNNRFLAERTGGTYSTLKVQPAELEDSGVYFCASSQDAAGFSYEQYFGPGTRLTVT.

This clone has just a few counts. This chain joins TRBV15 and TRBJ1-5; D is perhaps TRBD1 (6 bases). Germline V gene lookup returns CDR1 LNHNV and CDR2 YYDKDF (reference sequence). The CDR3 contains 15 residues. V shed 5 bases and J shed 6 bases, with 17 bases lying between them. Here the CDR3 DNA reads TGTGCCACCAGCGGGGGTCGGGGAGGGGGTCAGCCCCAGCATTTT. Protein product: CATSGGRGGGQPQHF.

The chain couples TRBV7-8 to TRBJ2-7; D is undetermined. Trimming shortened V by 0 bases and J by 3 bases, and 9 bases separated the two germline ends. CDR3 size: 14 residues. Looked up from germline, CDR1 is SGHVS and CDR2 is FQNEAQ. The chain's CDR3 is CASSLAVMDYEQYF. Here the CDR3 DNA reads TGTGCCAGCAGCTTAGCGGTGATGGACTACGAGCAGTACTTC.

This clone was seen a few times. This rearrangement joins TRBV18 to TRBJ2-1, with 12 bases identical to TRBD2. This CDR3 is 14 amino acids long. Looked up from germline, CDR1 is KGHSH and CDR2 is LQKENI. V dropped 3 bases and J dropped 7; count of bases not matched to a gene: 1. The CDR3 DNA follows: TGTGCCAGCTCACCGGGACTAGCGGGTAATGAGCAGTTCTTC. It translates to CASSPGLAGNEQFF.